Shown below are 20 T cell receptor beta chains from a single sample sequenced in a study of shared clonotypes between healthy human individuals. TCRdb keeps only in-frame clones here, not all; method: immunoSEQ multiplex PCR. The repertoire holds roughly 1.5 million clones, with around 98% as singletons. The source material was naive CD4+ T cells sorted from blood. Subset specified: CD45RA+ positively selected. Receptor source: a young man in good health.

This chain uses TRBV29-1 with TRBJ2-1; D gene unclear. V lost 1 base and J 3 bases, leaving 10 bases between the germline ends. The CDR3 sequence is 14 residues long. Per the germline V gene, CDR1 is SQVTM and CDR2 is ANQGSEA. CDR3 sequence: CSVEVRRLYNEQFF. The CDR3 DNA reads as TGCAGCGTTGAAGTCAGGAGACTCTACAATGAGCAGTTCTTC.

With respect to this clone: Additional DNA sequences in this sample encode the identical CDR3. This sequence joins TRBV28 and TRBJ1-4; D unclear. The CDR3 is 14 residues long. Trimming removed 1 base from V and 5 bases from J, with 8 bases in between. The germline gives CDR1 MDHEN, CDR2 SYDVKM. The CDR3 DNA reads as TGTGCCAGCAGTTTATCCGGTGTGAATGAAAAACTGTTTTTT. Protein product: CASSLSGVNEKLFF.

The chain links TRBV2 to TRBJ2-7, with no clear D. Trimming pared 8 bases from V and 2 bases from J, leaving 16 bases between. CDR1 and CDR2 from the germline V gene are SNHLY and FYNNEI. The CDR3 loop spans 14 amino acids. The CDR3 reads CASGLRVGPYEQYF. The DNA of the CDR3 is TGTGCCAGCGGGCTAAGGGTTGGCCCCTACGAGCAGTACTTC. The full variable domain, with the rest looked up from reference TRBV2 and TRBJ2-7, is EPEVTQTPSHQVTQMGQEVILRCVPISNHLYFYWYRQILGQKVEFLVSFYNNEISEKSEIFDDQFSVERPDGSNFTLKIRSTKLEDSAMYFCASGLRVGPYEQYFGPGTRLTVT.

The CDR3 loop is CASSRRYRDRVYNEQFF. The CDR3 DNA reads TGCGCCAGCAGCCGACGGTATCGGGACAGGGTCTACAATGAGCAGTTCTTC. The chain has TRBV4-3 and TRBJ2-1, with 9 positions matching TRBD1. Germline V lookup: CDR1 LGHNA, CDR2 YSLEER. This CDR3 contains 17 residues. The V segment lost 4 bases and the J segment 3 bases; nucleotides outside the gene matches: 10.

The chain has TRBV28 and TRBJ2-2; TRBD1 matches at 8 bases. The CDR3 spans 16 residues. The ends lost 7 bases at V and 1 base at J; junction bases unmatched: 8. Germline CDR1 and CDR2: MDHEN and SYDVKM. In DNA, the CDR3 is TGTGCCAGCAATTCCCCGGGACAGGTGAACACCGGGGAGCTGTTTTTT. This encodes CASNSPGQVNTGELFF.

J is TRBJ1-3 and V is TRBV7-8; perhaps TRBD1 as D (5 bases). V gave up 2 bases and J gave up 0 bases, with 8 bases separating them. CDR3 length equals 15 residues. Germline loops: CDR1 SGHVS, CDR2 FQNEAQ. The CDR3 loop is CASSLRRASGNTIYF. For the CDR3, the DNA is TGTGCCAGCAGCTTACGCAGGGCCTCTGGAAACACCATATATTTT. Combining the CDR3 with reference TRBV7-8 and TRBJ1-3 gives the whole variable domain GAGVSQSPRYKVAKRGQDVALRCDPISGHVSLFWYQQALGQGPEFLTYFQNEAQLDKSGLPSDRFFAERPEGSVSTLKIQRTQQEDSAVYLCASSLRRASGNTIYFGEGSWLTVV.

The chain is built from TRBV6-1 and TRBJ2-2; D is uncertain. The V and J ends lost 3 bases and 5 bases respectively, with 7 bases between them. The CDR3 loop spans 13 amino acids. The germline V gene encodes CDR1 MNHNS and CDR2 SASEGT. The CDR3 coding sequence is TGTGCCAGCAGTGATAGCTGGACCGGGGAGCTGTTTTTT. It yields the protein CASSDSWTGELFF.

The rearrangement uses TRBV7-9 and TRBJ2-7, with 7 positions matching TRBD2. The V gene's germline CDR1 is SEHNR and CDR2 FQNEAQ (reference sequence). V lost 5 bases, J lost 2 bases, and 15 bases stayed unmatched. CDR3 length: 17 amino acids. CDR3 protein: CASSPHLVPGGTYEQYF. The CDR3 coding sequence is TGTGCCAGCAGCCCACACTTAGTTCCGGGGGGAACCTACGAGCAGTACTTC.

This chain joins TRBV7-8 and TRBJ2-4, with a weak D call TRBD1 (8 bases). V lost 5 bases and J 6 bases, leaving 23 bases between the germline ends. Germline loops: CDR1 SGHVS, CDR2 FQNEAQ. The CDR3 runs 17 residues. The CDR3 DNA sequence: TGTGCCAGCAGCCCCCACCCGGGGGGACAGGAGGGAAACATTCAGTACTTC. Its protein is CASSPHPGGQEGNIQYF.

The J gene is TRBJ1-4, the V gene TRBV10-3; perhaps TRBD1 as D (5 bases). V lost 8 bases, J lost 7 bases, and 14 bases lay in between. CDR3 length: 13 residues. The germline gives CDR1 ENHRY, CDR2 SYGVKD. The CDR3: CAIRGELGEKLFF. The CDR3 coding sequence is TGTGCCATCCGGGGCGAGCTGGGTGAAAAACTGTTTTTT.

The CDR3 reads CASSYGNLNTEAFF. In DNA form, the CDR3 reads TGTGCCAGCAGTTACGGAAATCTAAACACTGAAGCTTTCTTT. The chain joins TRBV6-5 to TRBJ1-1; D is uncertain. Germline CDR1 is MNHEY and CDR2 is SVGAGI. V gave up 2 bases and J gave up 2 bases, with 9 bases separating them. This CDR3 region has 14 residues.

This clone was observed a single time. The chain has TRBV11-2 and TRBJ2-7; TRBD1 might be the D (6 bases). The CDR3 is 15 residues long. V gave up 4 bases and J gave up 4 bases, with 17 bases separating them. Germline loops: CDR1 SGHAT, CDR2 FQNNGV. The CDR3 loop is CASSSALGGWYEQYF. Here the CDR3 DNA reads TGTGCCAGCAGCTCCGCCTTAGGGGGATGGTACGAGCAGTACTTC.

The V gene is TRBV18, the J gene TRBJ2-5; tentative D call: TRBD1 (6 bases). This CDR3 has 13 amino acids. Trimming stripped 3 bases from V and 4 bases from J, with 9 bases between. Germline lookup yields CDR1 KGHSH and CDR2 LQKENI. The CDR3 is CASSPDRTETQYF. DNA for the CDR3: TGTGCCAGCTCACCCGACAGGACAGAGACCCAGTACTTC. Using reference TRBV18 and TRBJ2-5 for the parts outside the CDR3, the full variable domain is NAGVMQNPRHLVRRRGQEARLRCSPMKGHSHVYWYRQLPEEGLKFMVYLQKENIIDESGMPKERFSAEFPKEGPSILRIQQVVRGDSAAYFCASSPDRTETQYFGPGTRLLVL.

This chain joins TRBV2 and TRBJ2-1; perhaps TRBD2 as D (5 bases). Germline lookup yields CDR1 SNHLY and CDR2 FYNNEI. The CDR3 is made up of 15 amino acids. The germline V and J ends were trimmed by 5 bases and 0 bases, with 11 bases remaining between them. The CDR3 nucleotides are TGTGCCAGCAGTTCAGCGGTTGCCTCCTACAATGAGCAGTTCTTC. Translated: CASSSAVASYNEQFF.

The J gene is TRBJ1-1, the V gene TRBV5-8, with unresolved D. The CDR3 loop spans 15 amino acids. From germline, CDR1 is SGHTS and CDR2 YDEGEE. V gave up 4 bases and J gave up 0 bases, with 13 bases separating them. The CDR3 region is CASSPTENMNTEAFF. CDR3 DNA: TGTGCCAGCAGCCCCACCGAAAACATGAACACTGAAGCTTTCTTT.

V gene TRBV11-2 combines with J gene TRBJ1-1; possible D gene TRBD1, 5 bases. Germline V gives CDR1 SGHAT, CDR2 FQNNGV. Trimming removed 4 bases from V and 4 bases from J, with 16 bases in between. The CDR3 runs to 15 residues. For the CDR3, the DNA is TGTGCCAGCAGCTCAGGAAAGCAGGGTCCCACTGAAGCTTTCTTT. It specifies CASSSGKQGPTEAFF.

The chain couples TRBV9 to TRBJ2-1; tentatively, D is TRBD2 (6 bases). The germline CDR1 and CDR2 sequences are SGDLS and YYNGEE. The CDR3 covers 16 residues. V lost 0 bases and J lost 4, with 14 bases in between. This CDR3 is CASSVGVSGVYNEQFF. CDR3 DNA: TGTGCCAGCAGCGTAGGGGTTAGCGGAGTATACAATGAGCAGTTCTTC. The full variable domain, with the rest looked up from reference TRBV9 and TRBJ2-1, is DSGVTQTPKHLITATGQRVTLRCSPRSGDLSVYWYQQSLDQGLQFLIQYYNGEERAKGNILERFSAQQFPDLHSELNLSSLELGDSALYFCASSVGVSGVYNEQFFGPGTRLTVL.

A note on this clone: In the same sample, other DNA sequences code for this CDR3. This chain joins TRBV7-6 and TRBJ2-1; D gene unclear. This CDR3 is 12 amino acids long. The V end was cut by 4 bases, the J end by 7 bases, with 8 bases between. Germline V gene lookup returns CDR1 SGHVS and CDR2 FNYEAQ. CDR3 region: CASSSPGNEQFF. The DNA of the CDR3 is TGTGCCAGCAGCTCCCCGGGTAATGAGCAGTTCTTC.

The chain has TRBV9 and TRBJ2-1; 8 positions match TRBD2. Looked up from germline, CDR1 is SGDLS and CDR2 is YYNGEE. CDR3 length equals 14 residues. V dropped 6 bases and J dropped 7; count of bases not matched to a gene: 9. For the CDR3, the DNA is TGTGCCAGCATGCGCGGGAGGTTGAATAATGAGCAGTTCTTC. This codes for CASMRGRLNNEQFF. Using reference TRBV9 and TRBJ2-1 for the parts outside the CDR3, the full variable domain is DSGVTQTPKHLITATGQRVTLRCSPRSGDLSVYWYQQSLDQGLQFLIQYYNGEERAKGNILERFSAQQFPDLHSELNLSSLELGDSALYFCASMRGRLNNEQFFGPGTRLTVL.

This clone appeared a single time. The chain joins TRBV7-2 to TRBJ1-2; no reliable D call. CDR3 length: 13 residues. V lost 2 bases and J 4 bases, leaving 8 bases between the germline ends. Looked up from germline, CDR1 is SGHTA and CDR2 is FQGNSA. CDR3 DNA: TGTGCCAGCAGCTTATTTGAGGGCTATGGCTACACCTTC. The encoded protein is CASSLFEGYGYTF.